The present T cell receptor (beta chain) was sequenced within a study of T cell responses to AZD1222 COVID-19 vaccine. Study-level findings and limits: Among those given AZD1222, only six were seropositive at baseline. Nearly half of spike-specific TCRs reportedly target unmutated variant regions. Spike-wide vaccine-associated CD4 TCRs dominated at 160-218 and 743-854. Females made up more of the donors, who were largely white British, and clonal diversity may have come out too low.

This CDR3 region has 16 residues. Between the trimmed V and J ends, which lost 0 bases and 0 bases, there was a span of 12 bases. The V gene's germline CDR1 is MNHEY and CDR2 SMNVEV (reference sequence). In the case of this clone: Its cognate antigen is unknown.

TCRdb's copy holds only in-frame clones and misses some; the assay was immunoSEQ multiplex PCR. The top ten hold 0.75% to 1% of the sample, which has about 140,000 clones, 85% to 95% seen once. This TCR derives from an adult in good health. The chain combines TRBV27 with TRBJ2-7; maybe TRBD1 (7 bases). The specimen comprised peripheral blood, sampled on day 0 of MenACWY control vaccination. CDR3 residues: CASSLSAGTASYEQYF. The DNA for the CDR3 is TGTGCCAGCAGTTTATCGGCGGGGACAGCCTCCTACGAGCAGTACTTC.